What follows describes a single T cell receptor (beta chain). The antigen remains unidentified. V gave up 8 bases and J gave up 6 bases; unmatched junction bases: 12. Germline V gene lookup returns CDR1 MDHEN and CDR2 SYDVKM. CDR3 length: 15 amino acids. Genomic DNA (from each subset) was split evenly across several immunoSEQ plates. Method: immunoSEQ multiplex PCR; TCRdb's copy keeps in-frame clones and lacks some. The profile shows approximately 2,300,000 clones, just under 95% of them singletons. Splitting of CD4+ cells produced CD45RA+ naive and CD45RA-negative memory subsets. This record belongs to a study of shared clonotypes between healthy human individuals. Study-level results: What naive subsets generally showed was a larger estimated richness than memory subsets showed. Clonotypes shared by all four sorted-subset donors had higher generation probabilities than non-shared clonotypes.

Sequencing was carried out using naive CD4+ T cells from PBMCs. The subset here: CD45RA+ positively selected. The chain couples TRBV28 to TRBJ1-2; 10 bases are a match to TRBD1. The receptor comes from a young man in good health. Some clones in this sample may be carry-over from other donors' samples. CDR3 protein: CASRLPGQGFDGYTF. CDR3 coding DNA: TGTGCCAGCCGCCTTCCGGGACAGGGGTTTGATGGCTACACCTTC.